This T cell receptor (beta chain) was profiled in a study of early T cells in non-severe SARS-CoV-2 infection. Study-level background: The input, bulk RNA from unsorted whole blood, was sequenced, and chains were unpaired.

Each CDR3 protein gets one entry after TCRdb re-called the 5' RACE reads with MiXCR. Among some 67,000 distinct CDR3 sequences listed, roughly 13% were seen once. This clonotype turned up a few times. V dropped 2 bases and J dropped 5 bases, with 16 bases sitting between them. The CDR3 is 16 residues long. CDR1 KGHSH and CDR2 LQKENI come from the germline V gene. The J gene is TRBJ1-5, the V gene TRBV18; D possibly corresponds to TRBD1 (5 bases). The receptor was isolated from an adult who was a healthcare worker with PCR-confirmed SARS-CoV-2 infection or an uninfected control (not recorded which). Sequences were obtained from whole blood. CDR3 coding DNA: TGTGCCAGCTCACCAGGCGGCTTCAGGGCGGATCAGCCCCAGCATTTT. It codes for CASSPGGFRADQPQHF. The full variable domain, in which reference TRBV18 and TRBJ1-5 provide the parts outside the CDR3, is NAGVMQNPRHLVRRRGQEARLRCSPMKGHSHVYWYRQLPEEGLKFMVYLQKENIIDESGMPKERFSAEFPKEGPSILRIQQVVRGDSAAYFCASSPGGFRADQPQHFGDGTRLSIL.